These 21 T cell receptor beta chains share one sample of origin, sequenced in a study of control samples from healthy donors and cancer patients. Measured with immunoSEQ multiplex PCR; TCRdb has only the in-frame clones, and not every one. The sample holds 200,000 or so clones, roughly 94% seen once. Material for sequencing was blood. These receptor sequences come from a man aged 50-60 years in good health.

J is TRBJ2-7 and V is TRBV28; 7 bases line up with TRBD1. The CDR3 extends over 14 amino acids. Per the germline V gene, CDR1 is MDHEN and CDR2 is SYDVKM. V shed 7 bases and J 2 bases; nucleotides not matched to a gene: 8. The CDR3 bases are TGTGCCAGCAACAACTTAGACAGGGCCTACGAGCAGTACTTC. It is translated as CASNNLDRAYEQYF. Looking up the rest from reference TRBV28 and TRBJ2-7 gives the full variable domain: DVKVTQSSRYLVKRTGEKVFLECVQDMDHENMFWYRQDPGLGLRLIYFSYDVKMKEKGDIPEGYSVSREKKERFSLILESASTNQTSMYLCASNNLDRAYEQYFGPGTRLTVT.

The count of this clone is one. The chain couples TRBV12-3 or TRBV12-4 to TRBJ2-5; TRBD1 aligns across 8 bases. The CDR3 contains 13 residues. Unmatched junction bases numbered 6, after V lost 6 bases and J lost 6 bases. This CDR3 reads CASRETGEKTQYF. CDR3 nucleotides: TGTGCCAGCAGGGAGACAGGGGAAAAGACCCAGTACTTC.

The gene calls are TRBV7-2 and TRBJ2-2, with D possibly matching TRBD1 (7 bases). V was trimmed by 5 bases and J by 4 bases, leaving 14 bases between them. The CDR3 length is 15 residues. Per the germline V gene, CDR1 is SGHTA and CDR2 is FQGNSA. For the CDR3, the DNA is TGTGCCAGCAGCCGCGGGACAGCCGGCACCGGGGAGCTGTTTTTT. Residues: CASSRGTAGTGELFF. Full variable domain (rest looked up from reference TRBV7-2 and TRBJ2-2): GAGVSQSPSNKVTEKGKDVELRCDPISGHTALYWYRQSLGQGLEFLIYFQGNSAPDKSGLPSDRFSAERTGGSVSTLTIQRTQQEDSAVYLCASSRGTAGTGELFFGEGSRLTVL.

The CDR3 reads CASSYRQGGTEAFF. The CDR3 DNA follows: TGTGCCAGCAGTTACAGGCAGGGAGGTACTGAAGCTTTCTTT. V and J are TRBV6-6 and TRBJ1-1, with D maybe TRBD1 (5 bases). The CDR3 runs 14 residues. Looked up from germline, CDR1 is MNHNY and CDR2 is SVGAGI (reference sequence). Between the trimmed V and J ends, which lost 2 bases and 5 bases, there was a span of 12 bases.

This rearrangement joins TRBV5-1 to TRBJ1-4; the match to TRBD1 covers 8 bases. J gave up 4 bases and V 0 bases, and 2 bases lay outside the gene matches. This CDR3 region has 15 residues. Looked up from germline, CDR1 is SGHRS and CDR2 is YFSETQ. In DNA, the CDR3 is TGCGCCAGCAGCTTGGGGACAGGGTTTAATGAAAAACTGTTTTTT. Protein: CASSLGTGFNEKLFF.

The V gene is TRBV5-1, the J gene TRBJ1-3, with a tentative D call TRBD1 (5 bases). Germline V gene data show CDR1 as SGHRS and CDR2 as YFSETQ. The CDR3 has 13 amino acids. The ends were cut back, 7 bases at V and 4 bases at J, with 12 bases in the middle. In DNA form, the CDR3 reads TGCGCCAGCCGGGACCCCGGGGGAAACACCATATATTTT. Translation: CASRDPGGNTIYF. The variable domain in full, completed from reference TRBV5-1 and TRBJ1-3, reads KAGVTQTPRYLIKTRGQQVTLSCSPISGHRSVSWYQQTPGQGLQFLFEYFSETQRNKGNFPGRFSGRQFSNSRSEMNVSTLELGDSALYLCASRDPGGNTIYFGEGSWLTVV.

The V call is TRBV19, the J call TRBJ1-1, with 11 positions matching TRBD1. V lost 11 bases to trimming and J lost 1 base; unmatched junction nucleotides: 6. Germline CDR1 and CDR2: LNHDA and SQIVND (reference sequence). The CDR3 runs 14 residues. CDR3 in DNA: TGTGCCTCCCGGGACAGGGGGACGAACACTGAAGCTTTCTTT. Translation gives CASRDRGTNTEAFF. The variable domain in full, completed from reference TRBV19 and TRBJ1-1, reads DGGITQSPKYLFRKEGQNVTLSCEQNLNHDAMYWYRQDPGQGLRLIYYSQIVNDFQKGDIAEGYSVSREKKESFPLTVTSAQKNPTAFYLCASRDRGTNTEAFFGQGTRLTVV.

This chain joins TRBV9 and TRBJ1-5; perhaps TRBD1 as D (5 bases). The CDR3 loop spans 15 amino acids. The V and J ends lost 0 bases and 0 bases respectively, with 7 bases between them. Germline V gives CDR1 SGDLS, CDR2 YYNGEE. The CDR3 DNA follows: TGTGCCAGCAGCGTAGATGGGGGTAGCAATCAGCCCCAGCATTTT. This translates into CASSVDGGSNQPQHF.

V usage is TRBV6-1 and J usage is TRBJ1-4; D unresolved. Trimming took 3 bases from V and 0 from J, leaving 5 bases between them. CDR1 and CDR2 (germline): MNHNS, SASEGT. The CDR3 spans 14 residues. CDR3 sequence reads: CASSEASTNEKLFF. The CDR3 DNA sequence: TGTGCCAGCAGTGAGGCGTCAACTAATGAAAAACTGTTTTTT.

V usage is TRBV9 and J usage is TRBJ1-1; D not certain. Trimming stripped 2 bases from V and 7 bases from J, with 12 bases between. This CDR3 spans 13 amino acids. Germline V lookup: CDR1 SGDLS, CDR2 YYNGEE. CDR3 in amino acids: CASSVEVGGEAFF. Here the CDR3 DNA reads TGTGCCAGCAGCGTTGAGGTTGGTGGTGAAGCTTTCTTT.

V and J are TRBV5-1 and TRBJ2-5; 10 bases map to TRBD1. The V gene's germline CDR1 is SGHRS and CDR2 YFSETQ. The CDR3 is 13 amino acids. With 4 bases clipped from V and 9 bases from J, the junction kept 6 bases outside the gene matches. The CDR3 DNA reads TGCGCCAGCAGCCGTGGGACAGGGGAAGCCCAGTACTTC. Its translation: CASSRGTGEAQYF.

This clone is a singleton in its sample. The chain joins TRBV28 to TRBJ2-3, with a possible D match to TRBD1 (7 bases). This CDR3 comprises 17 residues. Trimming took off 3 bases at V and 1 base at J, with 17 bases between the two ends. Per germline, CDR1 MDHEN and CDR2 SYDVKM. CDR3 in amino acids: CASSLFRGVSGTDTQYF. CDR3 DNA: TGTGCCAGCAGTTTGTTCAGGGGGGTGAGTGGCACAGATACGCAGTATTTT.

The rearrangement links TRBV5-1 to TRBJ2-5; 7 nucleotides match TRBD1. V was pared by 0 bases and J by 2 bases, with 4 bases of the junction left unmatched. Germline V gives CDR1 SGHRS, CDR2 YFSETQ. This CDR3 region has 15 residues. In DNA form, the CDR3 reads TGCGCCAGCAGCTTGGACTACAGGGGTCAAGAGACCCAGTACTTC. Its protein is CASSLDYRGQETQYF.

The chain carries TRBV6-1 and TRBJ2-5, with 10 bases that match TRBD2. CDR3 length: 17 amino acids. Germline-derived CDR1 and CDR2 are MNHNS and SASEGT. The trim removed 0 bases at V and 1 base at J, leaving 5 bases unmatched. The DNA of the CDR3 is TGTGCCAGCAGTGAAGCGAGCCTAGCGGGGGTCCAAGAGACCCAGTACTTC. As protein: CASSEASLAGVQETQYF.

The chain couples TRBV2 to TRBJ1-5; D gene uncertain. The V end was cut by 6 bases, the J end by 0 bases, with 6 bases between. Germline V gene data show CDR1 as SNHLY and CDR2 as FYNNEI. The CDR3 length is 13 residues. The CDR3 loop reads CASRLNSNQPQHF. Written as DNA, the CDR3 is TGTGCCAGCAGACTAAATAGCAATCAGCCCCAGCATTTT.

The rearrangement uses TRBV10-1 and TRBJ2-7, with 11 positions matching TRBD1. Germline-derived CDR1 and CDR2 are WNHNN and SYGVQD (reference sequence). The length of the CDR3 is 15 residues. J gave up 4 bases and V 5 bases, and 7 bases lay outside the gene matches. The CDR3 loop is CASSTPGTGGYEQYF. The CDR3 DNA sequence: TGCGCCAGCAGTACCCCCGGGACAGGGGGGTACGAGCAGTACTTC.

The chain has TRBV7-9 and TRBJ1-2; no firm D call. Germline V gives CDR1 SEHNR, CDR2 FQNEAQ (reference sequence). The CDR3 is 15 amino acids. The germline V and J ends were trimmed by 2 bases and 2 bases, with 12 bases remaining between them. This CDR3 reads CASSLSGSENYGYTF. DNA of the CDR3: TGTGCCAGCAGCTTAAGTGGCTCCGAAAACTATGGCTACACCTTC. The full variable domain, in which reference TRBV7-9 and TRBJ1-2 provide the parts outside the CDR3, is DTGVSQNPRHKITKRGQNVTFRCDPISEHNRLYWYRQTLGQGPEFLTYFQNEAQLEKSRLLSDRFSAERPKGSFSTLEIQRTEQGDSAMYLCASSLSGSENYGYTFGSGTRLTVV.

The rearrangement links TRBV11-2 to TRBJ1-1, with D uncertain. V was shortened by 1 base and J by 1 base, with 7 bases between the two germline ends. This CDR3 is built from 14 residues. The germline V gene encodes CDR1 SGHAT and CDR2 FQNNGV. The CDR3 reads CASSLVAGNTEAFF. Here the CDR3 DNA reads TGTGCCAGCAGCTTAGTAGCAGGGAACACTGAAGCTTTCTTT.

The gene calls are TRBV7-2 and TRBJ2-7, with D maybe TRBD2 (5 bases). V lost 1 base and J 3 bases, leaving 16 bases between the germline ends. CDR3 length: 16 residues. Germline V gene data show CDR1 as SGHTA and CDR2 as FQGNSA. CDR3 DNA: TGTGCCAGCAGCTTAGAAGGTCAGCCAGCGGTCTACGAGCAGTACTTC. It encodes CASSLEGQPAVYEQYF.

J is TRBJ2-1 and V is TRBV7-2; D may be TRBD2 (6 bases). Trimming stripped 2 bases from V and 7 bases from J, with 12 bases between. The CDR3 consists of 14 residues. Germline V gene lookup returns CDR1 SGHTA and CDR2 FQGNSA. Here the CDR3 DNA reads TGTGCCAGCAGCTTAAATCCCGGAGGGAATGAGCAGTTCTTC. It encodes CASSLNPGGNEQFF.

The chain uses TRBV7-2 and TRBJ1-2; the D gene is possibly TRBD1 (6 bases). This CDR3 is 14 amino acids long. Trimming pared 5 bases from V and 2 bases from J, leaving 12 bases between. Germline values: CDR1 SGHTA, CDR2 FQGNSA. The CDR3: CASSPGQTNYGYTF. The CDR3 nucleotides are TGTGCCAGCAGCCCCGGACAGACCAACTATGGCTACACCTTC. Variable domain in full (rest from reference TRBV7-2 and TRBJ1-2): GAGVSQSPSNKVTEKGKDVELRCDPISGHTALYWYRQSLGQGLEFLIYFQGNSAPDKSGLPSDRFSAERTGGSVSTLTIQRTQQEDSAVYLCASSPGQTNYGYTFGSGTRLTVV.